The next 27 T cell receptor beta chains were all read from a single sample in a study of chemoradiotherapy in HPV16-positive cancers. Sequencing was performed with immunoSEQ multiplex PCR; in TCRdb, only in-frame clones are kept and a portion is missing. This sample carries tens of thousands of clones, approximately 73% of them seen once, and the ten largest clones take under 5.5%. This specimen consisted of blood, obtained from a patient who underwent chemoradiotherapy. The receptors here all came from a human donor with HPV-associated anogenital cancer.

The genes are TRBV6-6 and TRBJ1-1; weak D call: TRBD1 (6 bases). V was clipped by 5 bases and J by 6 bases, with 13 bases between them. The CDR3 sequence is 13 residues long. Germline V gene data show CDR1 as MNHNY and CDR2 as SVGAGI (reference sequence). The CDR3 reads CASSQRDTSEAFF. DNA for the CDR3: TGTGCCAGCAGTCAAAGGGACACCTCTGAAGCTTTCTTT.

The V and J genes are TRBV9 and TRBJ2-1; 8 nucleotides agree with TRBD2. Per the germline V gene, CDR1 is SGDLS and CDR2 is YYNGEE. The CDR3 has 16 amino acids. Trimming cost V 1 base and J 6 bases; bases outside gene matches: 9. The CDR3 here is CASSVLKRGSINEQFF. The CDR3 DNA reads TGTGCCAGCAGCGTACTCAAGCGGGGGTCTATCAATGAGCAGTTCTTC.

The J gene is TRBJ1-2, the V gene TRBV11-2; D unclear. Germline V gene sequence: CDR1 SGHAT, CDR2 FQNNGV. The V and J ends lost 0 bases and 4 bases respectively, with 12 bases between them. CDR3 size: 15 residues. The CDR3 here is CASSLEFGLSYGYTF. In DNA, the CDR3 is TGTGCCAGCAGCTTAGAATTCGGTCTGTCCTATGGCTACACCTTC. Full variable domain (outside the CDR3, taken from reference TRBV11-2 and TRBJ1-2): EAGVAQSPRYKIIEKRQSVAFWCNPISGHATLYWYQQILGQGPKLLIQFQNNGVVDDSQLPKDRFSAERLKGVDSTLKIQPAKLEDSAVYLCASSLEFGLSYGYTFGSGTRLTVV.

The chain couples TRBV5-1 to TRBJ2-7; D is possibly TRBD1 or TRBD2 (5 bases each). The V gene lost 3 bases and the J gene lost 6 bases, with 7 bases spanning the gap. Germline CDR1 is SGHRS and CDR2 is YFSETQ. The CDR3 extends over 11 amino acids. CDR3 residues: CASSSGLEQYF. CDR3 DNA sequence: TGCGCCAGCAGCTCGGGGCTCGAGCAGTACTTC. Drawing the rest from reference TRBV5-1 and TRBJ2-7, the complete variable domain is KAGVTQTPRYLIKTRGQQVTLSCSPISGHRSVSWYQQTPGQGLQFLFEYFSETQRNKGNFPGRFSGRQFSNSRSEMNVSTLELGDSALYLCASSSGLEQYFGPGTRLTVT.

This sequence joins TRBV25-1 and TRBJ1-1; D unresolved. The CDR3 runs to 12 residues. Germline CDR1 and CDR2: MGHDK and SYGVNS. V shed 3 bases and J shed 1 base, with 3 bases lying between them. The CDR3 spells CASSDTNTEAFF. Written as DNA, the CDR3 is TGTGCCAGCAGTGACACGAACACTGAAGCTTTCTTT. The variable domain in full, completed from reference TRBV25-1 and TRBJ1-1, reads EADIYQTPRYLVIGTGKKITLECSQTMGHDKMYWYQQDPGMELHLIHYSYGVNSTEKGDLSSESTVSRIRTEHFPLTLESARPSHTSQYLCASSDTNTEAFFGQGTRLTVV.

The genes are TRBV30 and TRBJ2-5, with a possible D match to TRBD2 (5 bases). Trimming shortened V by 2 bases and J by 4 bases, and 14 bases separated the two germline ends. Germline V gene lookup returns CDR1 GTSNPN and CDR2 SVGIG (reference sequence). The CDR3 sequence is 14 residues long. CDR3: CAWSTGVRRETQYF. The CDR3 DNA reads as TGTGCCTGGAGTACCGGGGTAAGGCGAGAGACCCAGTACTTC.

This chain links TRBV5-8 with TRBJ1-5; possible D gene TRBD1, 5 bases. Per germline, CDR1 SGHTS and CDR2 YDEGEE. CDR3 size: 15 residues. V was cut by 4 bases and J by 5 bases, with 16 bases left in between. CDR3 bases: TGTGCCAGCAGCACGGGACTTACTGGAGATCAGCCCCAGCATTTT. Amino acids: CASSTGLTGDQPQHF.

The rearrangement uses TRBV11-2 and TRBJ2-5; unclear D gene. Trimming took 0 bases from V and 4 from J, leaving 9 bases between them. This CDR3 has 14 residues. CDR1 and CDR2 from the germline V gene are SGHAT and FQNNGV. Here the CDR3 DNA reads TGTGCCAGCAGCTTAGACCTCTTGGGAGAGACCCAGTACTTC. This sequence encodes CASSLDLLGETQYF.

In its sample, this clone was seen a few times. This sequence joins TRBV12-5 and TRBJ1-1, with D hard to call. V gave up 1 base and J gave up 1 base, with 7 bases separating them. CDR3 size: 14 residues. Germline CDR1 and CDR2: LGHNT and FRNRAP. Here the CDR3 reads CASGLDGRNTEAFF. In DNA, the CDR3 is TGTGCTAGTGGTTTGGACGGACGGAACACTGAAGCTTTCTTT.

The V call is TRBV9, the J call TRBJ2-1; D remains unclear. Germline V gene sequence: CDR1 SGDLS, CDR2 YYNGEE. Trimming took 0 bases from V and 7 from J, leaving 23 bases between them. This CDR3 has 18 residues. As DNA, the CDR3 is TGTGCCAGCAGCGTAGATATCGGGTCAGCTGGGGTTATGAATGAGCAGTTCTTC. Encoded protein: CASSVDIGSAGVMNEQFF.

This rearrangement joins TRBV7-2 to TRBJ1-1, with 8 bases matching TRBD1. CDR3 size: 17 residues. Germline V lookup: CDR1 SGHTA, CDR2 FQGNSA. The V and J ends lost 6 bases and 1 base, in that order; junction bases with no gene match: 13. CDR3 sequence (DNA): TGTGCCAGCAGTCCATCCGGGACAGGAAGCAGGAACACTGAAGCTTTCTTT. Its translation is CASSPSGTGSRNTEAFF.

As to this clone: The junction and the germline gene differ at one end; a read error may be behind it. The chain is built from TRBV7-8 and TRBJ1-1; D is ambiguous. Germline assignment: CDR1 SGHVS and CDR2 FQNEAQ. This CDR3 spans 13 amino acids. CDR3 sequence reads: CASSLADPGLITF. CDR3 nucleotide sequence: TGTGCCAGCAGCTTAGCGGACCCGGGGTTGATTACCTTT.

The chain couples TRBV28 to TRBJ2-7; 7 bases agree with TRBD2. Germline-derived CDR1 and CDR2 are MDHEN and SYDVKM. The CDR3 extends over 13 amino acids. The J segment lost 9 bases and the V segment lost 6 bases, leaving 11 bases of the junction unmatched. The CDR3 loop reads CASRWRGSTGQYF. In nucleotides, the CDR3 is TGTGCCAGCAGATGGCGGGGGTCGACCGGGCAGTACTTC.

The count of this clone is one. The chain employs TRBV6-1 and TRBJ1-5; 8 positions match TRBD1. J gave up 0 bases and V 4 bases, and 8 bases lay outside the gene matches. The CDR3 spans 17 residues. CDR1 and CDR2 (germline): MNHNS, SASEGT. Here the CDR3 DNA reads TGTGCCAGCAGTGGATCACAGGGGGGGATTAGCAATCAGCCCCAGCATTTT. Encoded protein: CASSGSQGGISNQPQHF.

V and J are TRBV10-2 and TRBJ1-2; 9 nucleotides align to TRBD1. Looked up from germline, CDR1 is WSHSY and CDR2 is SAAADI. The length of the CDR3 is 13 residues. V gave up 6 bases and J gave up 8 bases; unmatched junction bases: 7. CDR3 amino acids: CASSPGQGGGYTF. The CDR3 nucleotides read TGCGCCAGCAGCCCGGGACAGGGAGGCGGCTACACCTTC.

This rearrangement joins TRBV5-1 to TRBJ2-7; D remains unclear. Trimming pared 4 bases from V and 0 bases from J, leaving 11 bases between. The CDR3 has 14 residues. Germline CDR1 and CDR2: SGHRS and YFSETQ. The CDR3 nucleotides are TGCGCCAGCAGCCCTTCGCAGGCCTCCTACGAGCAGTACTTC. Translating it yields CASSPSQASYEQYF.

The rearrangement uses TRBV15 and TRBJ1-2; D is unresolved. CDR3 length: 17 residues. Trimming left V 0 bases short and J 0 bases short, with 14 bases between. Germline values: CDR1 LNHNV, CDR2 YYDKDF (reference sequence). The CDR3 coding sequence is TGTGCCACCAGCAGAGATTATTTCGTTGACCCTAACTATGGCTACACCTTC. As protein: CATSRDYFVDPNYGYTF.

A single count supports this clone. The V gene is TRBV10-3, the J gene TRBJ2-1, with D uncertain. The CDR3 is 12 residues long. Germline CDR1 is ENHRY and CDR2 is SYGVKD. The V end lost 4 bases, the J end lost 7 bases, and 8 bases lay between the germline ends. The CDR3 loop reads CAISAPRNEQFF. The CDR3 DNA follows: TGTGCCATCAGTGCGCCCCGGAATGAGCAGTTCTTC.

The genes are TRBV6-5 and TRBJ2-3, with D possibly TRBD2 on 7 matching bases. Trimming took off 2 bases at V and 2 bases at J, with 11 bases between the two ends. The CDR3 extends over 15 amino acids. From germline, CDR1 is MNHEY and CDR2 SVGAGI. The chain's CDR3 is CASSYVRGHTDTQYF. The CDR3 nucleotides read TGTGCCAGCAGTTACGTGCGGGGGCACACAGATACGCAGTATTTT.

The chain employs TRBV7-2 and TRBJ2-4; TRBD2 matches at 14 bases. V was pared by 0 bases and J by 0 bases, with 7 bases of the junction left unmatched. The CDR3 length is 20 residues. CDR1 and CDR2 (germline): SGHTA, FQGNSA. CDR3 protein: CASSLAWTSGGSLAKNIQYF. The CDR3 bases are TGTGCCAGCAGCTTAGCCTGGACTAGCGGGGGGTCCCTAGCCAAAAACATTCAGTACTTC. Combining the CDR3 with reference TRBV7-2 and TRBJ2-4 gives the whole variable domain GAGVSQSPSNKVTEKGKDVELRCDPISGHTALYWYRQSLGQGLEFLIYFQGNSAPDKSGLPSDRFSAERTGGSVSTLTIQRTQQEDSAVYLCASSLAWTSGGSLAKNIQYFGAGTRLSVL.

This chain joins TRBV30 and TRBJ2-3; the match to TRBD2 covers 8 bases. The CDR3 consists of 14 residues. Germline CDR1 GTSNPN, CDR2 SVGIG (reference sequence). With 5 bases clipped from V and 0 bases from J, the junction kept 4 bases outside the gene matches. The CDR3 spells CAWGRGASTDTQYF. CDR3 sequence (DNA): TGTGCCTGGGGGCGGGGGGCCAGCACAGATACGCAGTATTTT.

This clone turned up a few times. V and J are TRBV7-2 and TRBJ2-1, with 12 bases matching TRBD2. After removal of 1 base from V and 12 bases from J, the junction contained 4 bases not matched to a gene. The CDR3 runs to 14 residues. Per the germline V gene, CDR1 is SGHTA and CDR2 is FQGNSA. CDR3 loop: CASSLGLAGGVQFF. CDR3 sequence (DNA): TGTGCCAGCAGCTTAGGTCTAGCGGGGGGGGTGCAGTTCTTC.

The rearrangement joins TRBV2 to TRBJ2-7; perhaps D is TRBD1 or TRBD2 (5 bases each). CDR1 and CDR2 (germline): SNHLY, FYNNEI. The CDR3 length is 14 residues. The germline V and J ends were trimmed by 10 bases and 0 bases, with 16 bases remaining between them. The chain's CDR3 is CATHGTFSSYEQYF. In DNA form, the CDR3 reads TGTGCCACCCATGGGACCTTTTCCTCCTACGAGCAGTACTTC.

This sequence joins TRBV7-9 and TRBJ2-7; a possible D gene is TRBD2 (6 bases). The V end was cut by 4 bases, the J end by 5 bases, with 18 bases between. The CDR3 is 15 residues long. The germline gives CDR1 SEHNR, CDR2 FQNEAQ (reference sequence). The CDR3 here is CASSSPHGGKNEQYF. Here the CDR3 DNA reads TGTGCCAGCAGCTCCCCCCATGGGGGGAAGAACGAGCAGTACTTC.

This clone was counted a single time. The genes are TRBV19 and TRBJ1-5, with a possible D match to TRBD1 (5 bases). There are 14 residues in the CDR3. V lost 3 bases and J 6 bases, leaving 12 bases between the germline ends. Germline CDR1 is LNHDA and CDR2 is SQIVND (reference sequence). CDR3 sequence (DNA): TGTGCCAGTAGTATTGGGGGAAATGGTCAGCCCCAGCATTTT. This gives the protein CASSIGGNGQPQHF.

The genes are TRBV2 and TRBJ2-5; 9 bases are shared with TRBD1. This CDR3 contains 15 residues. Per the germline V gene, CDR1 is SNHLY and CDR2 is FYNNEI. V lost 1 base, J lost 2 bases, and 2 bases stayed unmatched. The CDR3 bases are TGTGCCAGCAGTGAAGGCGGACAGGGGCAAGAGACCCAGTACTTC. Translation: CASSEGGQGQETQYF.

V gene TRBV9 combines with J gene TRBJ1-3; D is uncertain. V was trimmed by 2 bases and J by 0 bases, leaving 6 bases between them. CDR3 length: 14 residues. Germline CDR1 reads SGDLS; CDR2 reads YYNGEE. CDR3 region: CASSVAYSGNTIYF. The CDR3 coding sequence is TGTGCCAGCAGCGTCGCCTACTCTGGAAACACCATATATTTT.